This TCR beta chain was profiled in a study of blood T cell repertoires in COVID-19. Study background: Sources were T cells, B-cell-depleted T cells, or PBMCs; the material itself was cDNA or gDNA.

Germline V gives CDR1 MNHNS, CDR2 SASEGT. This CDR3 spans 16 amino acids. V shed 2 bases and J 4 bases; nucleotides not matched to a gene: 10. Profiling relied on immunoSEQ multiplex PCR, and the TCRdb table lists in-frame clones only, not all of them. This sample has some 140,000 clones, with 75% to 90% found just once. The chain uses TRBV6-1 and TRBJ1-1, with 7 bases identical to TRBD1. The clonotype was recovered from a man between 45 and 60 years old with active or convalescent COVID-19. The specimen was peripheral blood. The CDR3 spells CASSEQPGTVSTEAFF. CDR3 DNA: TGTGCCAGCAGTGAACAGCCAGGGACAGTGAGCACTGAAGCTTTCTTT.